A single sample is the source of the 19 T cell receptor beta chains below, sequenced in a study of blood T cell repertoires in COVID-19. Profiling relied on immunoSEQ multiplex PCR, and the TCRdb table lists in-frame clones only, not all of them. The table has some 260,000 clones, nearly 90% seen once. Sequences were obtained from peripheral blood. These receptors all stem from a middle-aged woman who had recovered from COVID-19.

The chain has TRBV11-2 and TRBJ1-2; D is unresolved. V was trimmed by 1 base and J by 8 bases, leaving 14 bases between them. The CDR3 spans 14 residues. Germline V CDR1 and CDR2: SGHAT, FQNNGV. The CDR3 loop is CASSLVSGFGGYTF. In nucleotides, the CDR3 is TGTGCCAGCAGCTTAGTCTCCGGGTTCGGGGGCTACACCTTC.

This clone appeared once. V gene TRBV6-5 combines with J gene TRBJ1-4; D call uncertain. Per the germline V gene, CDR1 is MNHEY and CDR2 is SVGAGI. Deletions cut 7 bases from V and 0 bases from J, with 12 bases between. The CDR3 totals 15 residues. The DNA of the CDR3 is TGTGCCAGCAATCCAGGTCCTGCAACTAATGAAAAACTGTTTTTT. The encoded protein is CASNPGPATNEKLFF.

The chain employs TRBV11-3 and TRBJ2-3; TRBD1 might be the D (6 bases). The germline gives CDR1 SGHNT, CDR2 YENEEA. V lost 5 bases and J 1 base, leaving 10 bases between the germline ends. The CDR3 is 14 residues long. CDR3 loop: CASSPGAGTDTQYF. The DNA for the CDR3 is TGTGCCAGCAGCCCAGGGGCCGGCACAGATACGCAGTATTTT.

This clone was detected only once. The chain uses TRBV4-3 and TRBJ2-7, with TRBD2 matching 9 bases. The germline V gene encodes CDR1 LGHNA and CDR2 YSLEER. The CDR3 is 16 residues long. V lost 1 base to trimming and J lost 2 bases; unmatched junction nucleotides: 6. The CDR3 protein is CASSQGLAGETYEQYF. The CDR3 DNA follows: TGCGCCAGCAGCCAAGGGTTAGCGGGGGAAACCTACGAGCAGTACTTC.

The chain has TRBV7-2 and TRBJ2-7; a possible D gene is TRBD1 (7 bases). The CDR3 covers 15 residues. From germline, CDR1 is SGHTA and CDR2 FQGNSA. Trimming stripped 5 bases from V and 2 bases from J, with 16 bases between. The CDR3 sequence is CASSPETGRPYEQYF. CDR3 nucleotide sequence: TGTGCCAGCAGCCCAGAGACAGGGAGGCCCTACGAGCAGTACTTC.

This rearrangement joins TRBV30 to TRBJ2-7, with 7 bases identical to TRBD1. The ends lost 5 bases at V and 7 bases at J; junction bases unmatched: 17. This CDR3 spans 15 amino acids. Germline CDR1 and CDR2: GTSNPN and SVGIG (reference sequence). The DNA for the CDR3 is TGTGCCTGGGATAAGTCCGGGACAGCCTACGAAGAGCAGTACTTC. As protein: CAWDKSGTAYEEQYF.

The gene calls are TRBV6-5 and TRBJ1-5, with 7 nucleotides matching TRBD1. CDR3 size: 13 residues. J gave up 7 bases and V 4 bases, and 4 bases lay outside the gene matches. Germline V gives CDR1 MNHEY, CDR2 SVGAGI. CDR3: CASSSTGRQPQHF. CDR3 DNA sequence: TGTGCCAGCAGTTCGACAGGGAGGCAGCCCCAGCATTTT.

The chain couples TRBV18 to TRBJ2-2; D unclear. Germline-derived CDR1 and CDR2 are KGHSH and LQKENI. The CDR3 length is 12 residues. Trimming left V 3 bases short and J 6 bases short, with 5 bases between. The CDR3 is CASSPYSGELFF. The CDR3 DNA reads as TGTGCCAGCTCACCTTACTCCGGGGAGCTGTTTTTT.

The chain uses TRBV2 and TRBJ1-2; D remains ambiguous. Deletions cut 7 bases from V and 8 bases from J, with 17 bases between. CDR1 is SNHLY and CDR2 is FYNNEI in the germline V gene. CDR3 size: 13 residues. This CDR3 is CASTVSETGGYTF. CDR3 bases: TGTGCCAGCACCGTGAGTGAAACGGGGGGCTACACCTTC. The full variable domain, its missing parts supplied by reference TRBV2 and TRBJ1-2, is EPEVTQTPSHQVTQMGQEVILRCVPISNHLYFYWYRQILGQKVEFLVSFYNNEISEKSEIFDDQFSVERPDGSNFTLKIRSTKLEDSAMYFCASTVSETGGYTFGSGTRLTVV.

This clone was counted a few times. The chain employs TRBV6-7 and TRBJ2-2; a weak D match, TRBD2 (7 bases). TRBV6-7 is sorted into the ORF group, with uncertain function. CDR3 length equals 15 residues. V was shortened by 7 bases and J by 6 bases, with 18 bases between the two germline ends. CDR3 amino acids: CASTEAGQPPGELFF. The CDR3 DNA sequence: TGTGCCAGCACCGAAGCGGGACAACCACCCGGGGAGCTGTTTTTT.

The genes are TRBV9 and TRBJ2-7, with D perhaps matching TRBD2 (6 bases). Looked up from germline, CDR1 is SGDLS and CDR2 is YYNGEE. Trimming shortened V by 0 bases and J by 3 bases, and 10 bases separated the two germline ends. This CDR3 has 14 amino acids. The CDR3 DNA sequence: TGTGCCAGCAGCGTAGGGCGGGGTTTCTACGAGCAGTACTTC. Translation: CASSVGRGFYEQYF.

The CDR3 loop reads CAWRGQSNTEAFF. In nucleotides, the CDR3 is TGTGCCTGGCGCGGACAATCGAACACTGAAGCTTTCTTT. V is TRBV30 and J is TRBJ1-1; maybe TRBD1 (5 bases). Germline-derived CDR1 and CDR2 are GTSNPN and SVGIG (reference sequence). The CDR3 consists of 13 residues. V dropped 5 bases and J dropped 1 base, with 11 bases sitting between them.

The chain carries TRBV6-5 and TRBJ1-1; D uncertain. Deletions cut 2 bases from V and 11 bases from J, with 9 bases between. This CDR3 spans 11 amino acids. Looked up from germline, CDR1 is MNHEY and CDR2 is SVGAGI. The CDR3 nucleotides are TGTGCCAGCAGTTACACTAGGTTGGCTTTCTTT. Its protein is CASSYTRLAFF.

The chain employs TRBV24-1 and TRBJ2-2; 12 bases fit TRBD2. The V gene's germline CDR1 is KGHDR and CDR2 SFDVKD. V gave up 7 bases and J gave up 1 base; unmatched junction bases: 0. The CDR3 has 15 amino acids. DNA for the CDR3: TGTGCCACCAGGACTAGCGGGAGGAACACCGGGGAGCTGTTTTTT. It encodes CATRTSGRNTGELFF.

V and J are TRBV25-1 and TRBJ2-5, with a possible D match to TRBD1 (5 bases). The CDR3 extends over 15 amino acids. Germline-derived CDR1 and CDR2 are MGHDK and SYGVNS. V lost 3 bases and J 2 bases, leaving 13 bases between the germline ends. The CDR3 region is CASSDLPDRQETQYF. As DNA, the CDR3 is TGTGCCAGCAGTGACTTGCCTGACAGACAAGAGACCCAGTACTTC.

The gene calls are TRBV2 and TRBJ2-1, with D perhaps TRBD2 (5 bases). V dropped 7 bases and J dropped 0 bases, with 10 bases sitting between them. Germline loops: CDR1 SNHLY, CDR2 FYNNEI. CDR3 length: 14 residues. CDR3 sequence (DNA): TGTGCCAGCATGAGCGGAAGCTCCTACAATGAGCAGTTCTTC. It is translated as CASMSGSSYNEQFF.

The chain has TRBV7-9 and TRBJ1-1, with D tentatively TRBD1 (5 bases). The CDR3 is 16 amino acids. The V end lost 5 bases, the J end lost 6 bases, and 22 bases lay between the germline ends. CDR1 is SEHNR and CDR2 is FQNEAQ in the germline V gene (reference sequence). CDR3 region: CASSPLVRPGVAEAFF. CDR3 in DNA: TGTGCCAGCAGCCCCCTCGTCCGACCGGGGGTCGCTGAAGCTTTCTTT.

The chain links TRBV11-2 to TRBJ2-2, with 16 bases aligning to TRBD2. The CDR3 runs to 18 residues. Germline V gene sequence: CDR1 SGHAT, CDR2 FQNNGV. Trimming took 5 bases from V and 5 from J; bases not matched to a gene: 8. The CDR3: CASSQGLAGGRRTGELFF. As DNA, the CDR3 is TGTGCCAGCAGCCAGGGACTAGCGGGGGGGCGAAGAACCGGGGAGCTGTTTTTT.

J is TRBJ1-2 and V is TRBV6-5, with 7 bases matching TRBD1. The CDR3 has 12 residues. Germline trimming cut 10 bases from V and 6 bases from J; bases unmatched to any gene: 8. Germline V gene data show CDR1 as MNHEY and CDR2 as SVGAGI. CDR3 coding DNA: TGTGCCACTCAACAGGGGCTCGATGGCTACACCTTC. Its translation is CATQQGLDGYTF.